The entry that follows covers one T cell receptor beta chain sequence. Its antigen is still unknown. The CDR3 covers 16 residues. Germline V gene sequence: CDR1 SGHAT, CDR2 FQDESV (reference sequence). V gave up 1 base and J gave up 1 base; unmatched junction bases: 6. Each TCR beta library was made by quantitative 5'-RACE that incorporated molecular barcodes. MiXCR, run by TCRdb on the 5' RACE reads, gives a single entry per CDR3 protein. The table includes fewer than 500,000 distinct CDR3 sequences, 20% to 25% detected once. The sample comes from a study of CD8 T cells in ankylosing spondylitis. Study outcomes and limitations: There was a TCR beta motif, made of eight highly homologous variants, that appeared characteristic of ankylosing spondylitis blood. Some motif variants had been reported before (in reactive arthritis synovial fluid and blood). Matched synovial fluid from ankylosing spondylitis patients was reported to be enriched for disease-linked clones. Clones that were linked to disease were CD8+ and were relatively rare in peripheral blood.

The chain joins TRBV11-1 to TRBJ2-5, with TRBD1 matching over 7 bases. Sequencing was carried out using blood, either unsorted or a sorted T cell fraction (not recorded which). The TCR comes from a male donor with ankylosing spondylitis. CDR3 sequence: CASSLGGQRIQETQYF. CDR3 coding DNA: TGTGCCAGCAGCTTAGGGGGACAGAGGATCCAAGAGACCCAGTACTTC.